A selection of T cell receptor beta chains follows, all from one sample in a study of T cell responses to AZD1222 COVID-19 vaccine. The assay was immunoSEQ multiplex PCR, and TCRdb's table has in-frame clones only and misses some. Here the sample spans about 120,000 clones, around 90% being singletons. This specimen was peripheral blood, taken on day 0 of AZD1222 vaccination. The receptor set was obtained from an adult in good health. Each CDR3 is given with its conserved first and last residue.

cdr3_length v_call cdr3_aa
17 TRBV27 CASSLSWGFGGNQPQHF
13 TRBV6-5 CASSGRQDTEAFF
12 TRBV30 CAWGQGGETQYF
15 TRBV7-2 CASSLMGRGTDTQYF
17 TRBV28 CASSLFAAGGTNQPQHF
16 TRBV19 CASTLGGQPLGDTQYF
16 TRBV5-1 CASSLEGGRAIDTQYF
16 TRBV15 CATSRDRAASSYEQYF
18 TRBV11-2 CASSFRRGAPRGPFEQYF
14 TRBV19 CASSGPVGRGEQYF
14 TRBV11-2 CASSTGTGADTQYF
14 TRBV5-4 CASSFRTANYGYTF
14 TRBV5-1 CASSLGPPTDTQYF
14 TRBV7-9 CASSLGTENTEAFF
15 TRBV5-1 CASRLNLNPDYEQYF
15 TRBV28 CASSSARGSRDEQFF
13 TRBV12-3/TRBV12-4 CASASREEHGYTF
13 TRBV28 CASTVGLGEKLFF